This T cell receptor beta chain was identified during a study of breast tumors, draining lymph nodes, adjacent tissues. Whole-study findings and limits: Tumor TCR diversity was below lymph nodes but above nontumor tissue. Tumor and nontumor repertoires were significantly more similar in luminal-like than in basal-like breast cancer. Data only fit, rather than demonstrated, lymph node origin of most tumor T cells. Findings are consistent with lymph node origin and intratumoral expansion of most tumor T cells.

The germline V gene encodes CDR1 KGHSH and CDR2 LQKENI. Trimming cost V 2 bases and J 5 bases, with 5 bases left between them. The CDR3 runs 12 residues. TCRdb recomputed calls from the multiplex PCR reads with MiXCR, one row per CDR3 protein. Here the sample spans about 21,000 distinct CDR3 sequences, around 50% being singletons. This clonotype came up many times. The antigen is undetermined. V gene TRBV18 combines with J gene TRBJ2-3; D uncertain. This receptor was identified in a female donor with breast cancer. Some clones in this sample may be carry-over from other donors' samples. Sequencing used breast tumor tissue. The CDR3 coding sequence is TGTGCCAGCTCACCAGCCGGAGATACGCAGTATTTT. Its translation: CASSPAGDTQYF. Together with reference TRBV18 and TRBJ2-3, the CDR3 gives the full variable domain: NAGVMQNPRHLVRRRGQEARLRCSPMKGHSHVYWYRQLPEEGLKFMVYLQKENIIDESGMPKERFSAEFPKEGPSILRIQQVVRGDSAAYFCASSPAGDTQYFGPGTRLTVL.